These T cell receptor beta chains were read from a single sample in a study of blood T cell repertoires in COVID-19. Assay used: immunoSEQ multiplex PCR; TCRdb lists only in-frame clones, some missing. Of nearly 25,000 clones in the sample, 82% were seen once. The sample consisted of peripheral blood. The receptors were gathered from a human donor in a cohort sampled during active COVID-19. Each CDR3 is given with its conserved first and last residue. The D gene is left open where the match is weak. Clone size appears in some rows only: once, few, many, or a class for an expanded clone.

clone_size	v_call	d_call	j_call	cdr3_aa	cdr3_nt
.	TRBV7-8	TRBD1	TRBJ1-5	CASSLDRDSRNQPQHF	TGTGCCAGCAGCTTGGATCGGGACAGTCGCAATCAGCCCCAGCATTTT
few	TRBV6-2/TRBV6-3	.	TRBJ1-5	CASSYSAVRWGGNQPQHF	TGTGCCAGCAGTTACTCGGCGGTCCGGTGGGGGGGGAATCAGCCCCAGCATTTT
.	TRBV10-3	.	TRBJ1-1	CAISEPRNTEAFF	TGTGCCATCAGTGAACCCAGGAACACTGAAGCTTTCTTT
few	TRBV12-3/TRBV12-4	.	TRBJ1-2	CASSIFLNYGYTF	TGTGCCAGCAGTATCTTTTTAAACTATGGCTACACCTTC
few	TRBV6-4	.	TRBJ1-6	CARKGKPLHF	TGTGCCAGAAAGGGGAAACCCCTCCACTTT
.	TRBV2	.	TRBJ1-2	CASNGGSDYGYTF	TGTGCCAGCAACGGAGGATCGGACTATGGCTACACCTTC
.	TRBV5-8	TRBD1	TRBJ2-1	CASSLEGATYNEQFF	TGTGCCAGCAGCTTGGAGGGGGCTACCTACAATGAGCAGTTCTTC
.	TRBV10-3	.	TRBJ1-1	CAISSQGLNTEAFF	TGTGCCATCAGCTCACAGGGTCTGAACACTGAAGCTTTCTTT
.	TRBV5-8	TRBD2	TRBJ2-3	CASSLGLAGLTDTQYF	TGTGCCAGCAGCCTTGGACTAGCGGGCCTCACAGATACGCAGTATTTT
.	TRBV12-3/TRBV12-4	TRBD1	TRBJ2-1	CASSLHRGQFF	TGTGCCAGCAGTCTTCACAGGGGGCAGTTCTTC
.	TRBV2	TRBD2	TRBJ2-7	CASSARGGTYEQYF	TGTGCCAGCAGTGCTCGCGGGGGTACCTACGAGCAGTACTTC
.	TRBV21-1	.	TRBJ2-7	CASSIHGTRGDEQYF	TGTGCCAGCAGCATCCACGGGACCCGCGGGGACGAGCAGTACTTC
.	TRBV28	.	TRBJ1-2	CASSRTDINYGYTF	TGTGCCAGCAGTAGGACAGATATCAACTATGGCTACACCTTC
.	TRBV9	TRBD1	TRBJ1-2	CASSTRDRPYGYTF	TGTGCCAGCAGCACCCGGGACAGACCCTATGGCTACACCTTC